This T cell receptor (beta chain) was obtained from a study of blood T cell repertoires in COVID-19. Original handling: It was from reference gene primer amplification that nucleated cell counts were estimated. Only in-frame clones appear in the TCRdb table, and some are missing; sequencing was by immunoSEQ multiplex PCR. The V and J calls and clone size were taken over from that table, and D and trimming were inferred from the DNA. The data show 160,000 or so clones, about 88% seen once. This CDR3 contains 12 residues. Germline V CDR1 and CDR2: MNHEY, SVGAGI. The receptor was isolated from a man aged 35-49 years with acute or convalescent COVID-19. What was sequenced was peripheral blood. The chain employs TRBV6-5 and TRBJ1-3, with D possibly TRBD1 on 5 matching bases. CDR3 in amino acids: CATRQHGNTIYF. The CDR3 DNA reads TGTGCTACCAGACAGCACGGAAACACCATATATTTT.